These 18 T cell receptor beta chains originate from one sample sequenced in a study of blood T cell repertoires in COVID-19. Assay used: immunoSEQ multiplex PCR; TCRdb lists only in-frame clones, some missing. The table has fewer than 600,000 clones, around nine tenths seen once; the top ten hold about 1.7%. Source material: PBMCs or T cells enriched from blood (not recorded which). Receptors were obtained from a woman aged 40 to 50 who had recovered from COVID-19.

The chain is built from TRBV27 and TRBJ2-7; 9 bases fit TRBD2. After removal of 2 bases from V and 5 bases from J, the junction contained 7 bases not matched to a gene. The CDR3 covers 15 residues. Germline lookup yields CDR1 MNHEY and CDR2 SMNVEV (reference sequence). This CDR3 is CASSLRLAGNHEQYF. Here the CDR3 DNA reads TGTGCCAGCAGTTTACGGCTAGCGGGAAACCACGAGCAGTACTTC.

This clone is a singleton in its sample. This chain connects TRBV29-1 to TRBJ1-2, with 9 bases lining up with TRBD1. CDR1 and CDR2 from the germline V gene are SQVTM and ANQGSEA. The CDR3 is made up of 12 amino acids. V was pared by 4 bases and J by 4 bases, with 1 base of the junction left unmatched. CDR3: CSVAGQGYGYTF. CDR3 bases: TGCAGCGTTGCGGGACAGGGCTATGGCTACACCTTC.

J is TRBJ1-6 and V is TRBV5-6, with D possibly being TRBD1 (5 bases). This CDR3 spans 16 amino acids. V dropped 2 bases and J dropped 9 bases, with 18 bases sitting between them. Germline V gene lookup returns CDR1 SGHDT and CDR2 YYEEEE. This CDR3 is CASSFGGLATGSPLHF. The CDR3 DNA reads TGTGCCAGCAGCTTCGGGGGACTAGCGACGGGTTCACCCCTCCACTTT. Combining the CDR3 with reference TRBV5-6 and TRBJ1-6 gives the whole variable domain DAGVTQSPTHLIKTRGQQVTLRCSPKSGHDTVSWYQQALGQGPQFIFQYYEEEERQRGNFPDRFSGHQFPNYSSELNVNALLLGDSALYLCASSFGGLATGSPLHFGNGTRLTVT.

This sequence joins TRBV4-2 and TRBJ2-1; D may be TRBD2 (7 bases). The germline V gene encodes CDR1 LGHNA and CDR2 YNFKEQ. V lost 5 bases and J 8 bases, leaving 22 bases between the germline ends. The CDR3 runs 16 residues. The CDR3 loop is CASSTRGGTIKDEQFF. The CDR3 DNA reads TGTGCCAGCAGCACGAGAGGGGGGACTATTAAGGATGAGCAGTTCTTC.

The V and J genes are TRBV4-3 and TRBJ1-1; TRBD1 aligns across 7 bases. Germline CDR1 is LGHNA and CDR2 is YSLEER. CDR3 length: 15 amino acids. V was clipped by 0 bases and J by 1 base; unmatched bases: 2. CDR3 protein: CASSQEQGKNTEAFF. The CDR3 coding sequence is TGCGCCAGCAGCCAAGAACAGGGGAAGAACACTGAAGCTTTCTTT.

This clone was seen only a few times. This may be a read error, as it is one base from a much larger clone. V is TRBV28 and J is TRBJ1-2, with 7 bases identical to TRBD1. Germline trimming cut 3 bases from V and 2 bases from J; bases unmatched to any gene: 0. The CDR3 totals 13 residues. The germline V gene has CDR1 MDHEN and CDR2 SYDVKM. The CDR3 bases are TGTGCCAGCAGTTTGGGACAGAACTATGGCTACACCTTC. Amino acids: CASSLGQNYGYTF.

A word on this clone: The sample contains more than one DNA sequence encoding this CDR3. The CDR3 loop reads CASSQPGQGYGYTF. The CDR3 bases are TGCGCCAGCAGCCAACCGGGACAGGGTTATGGCTACACCTTC. The J gene is TRBJ1-2, the V gene TRBV4-3; 9 nucleotides line up with TRBD1. V gave up 2 bases and J gave up 5 bases; unmatched junction bases: 3. This CDR3 spans 14 amino acids. Looked up from germline, CDR1 is LGHNA and CDR2 is YSLEER.

The J gene is TRBJ1-4, the V gene TRBV25-1; no definite D call. V shed 8 bases and J shed 3 bases, with 10 bases lying between them. The CDR3 spans 13 residues. Germline loops: CDR1 MGHDK, CDR2 SYGVNS. CDR3 in DNA: TGTGCCAGCCTGGCGGGTCCTAATGAAAAACTGTTTTTT. This translates into CASLAGPNEKLFF.

The V call is TRBV12-3 or TRBV12-4, the J call TRBJ2-5, with TRBD2 as a possible D gene (6 bases). V was pared by 6 bases and J by 5 bases, with 7 bases between. The CDR3 covers 11 residues. CDR3 residues: CASRAGETQYF. The CDR3 DNA is TGTGCCAGCAGGGCGGGGGAGACCCAGTACTTC.

The chain couples TRBV7-2 to TRBJ1-4; 8 positions agree with TRBD1. V was clipped by 5 bases and J by 7 bases; unmatched bases: 9. This CDR3 is 15 amino acids long. Germline CDR1 is SGHTA and CDR2 is FQGNSA. The CDR3 here is CASSLRRGLGEKLFF. CDR3 DNA: TGTGCCAGCAGCCTCCGCAGGGGGCTAGGTGAAAAACTGTTTTTT.

The gene calls are TRBV4-3 and TRBJ1-6; 9 nucleotides line up with TRBD1. Germline CDR1 and CDR2: LGHNA and YSLEER. This CDR3 has 17 amino acids. V dropped 0 bases and J dropped 8; count of bases not matched to a gene: 8. CDR3 bases: TGCGCCAGCAGCCAAGATCACCGGGGGGACAGGGATTCACCCCTCCACTTT. Translation gives CASSQDHRGDRDSPLHF.

The chain is built from TRBV18 and TRBJ2-3, with 13 positions matching TRBD2. The CDR3 spans 17 residues. J lost 3 bases, V lost 0 bases, and 3 bases had no gene match. The germline CDR1 and CDR2 sequences are KGHSH and LQKENI. The DNA for the CDR3 is TGTGCCAGCTCACCACCCCCACTAGCGGGAGGGACAGATACGCAGTATTTT. Amino acids: CASSPPPLAGGTDTQYF.

The chain joins TRBV5-6 to TRBJ2-5, with D tentatively TRBD2 (5 bases). Trimming left V 2 bases short and J 5 bases short, with 13 bases between. This CDR3 has 14 residues. CDR1 is SGHDT, CDR2 YYEEEE, per germline. CDR3 in DNA: TGTGCCAGCAGCTTAACCGGGGTATGGGAGACCCAGTACTTC. Encoded protein: CASSLTGVWETQYF.

This chain joins TRBV11-3 and TRBJ1-1, with 7 bases identical to TRBD1. This CDR3 has 16 residues. V lost 1 base to trimming and J lost 1 base; unmatched junction nucleotides: 6. In germline, CDR1 is SGHNT, CDR2 YENEEA. The chain's CDR3 is CASSLGGDRQNTEAFF. CDR3 coding DNA: TGTGCCAGCAGCTTAGGGGGGGACAGACAGAACACTGAAGCTTTCTTT.

This chain joins TRBV4-3 and TRBJ2-7, with TRBD2 matching 9 bases. V dropped 0 bases and J dropped 7; count of bases not matched to a gene: 16. Germline V CDR1 and CDR2: LGHNA, YSLEER. CDR3 size: 18 residues. CDR3 residues: CASSQDFSPSGTPGEQYF. CDR3 in DNA: TGCGCCAGCAGCCAAGATTTTTCCCCTAGCGGGACTCCGGGAGAGCAGTACTTC.

The chain carries TRBV29-1 and TRBJ2-3; the match to TRBD1 covers 8 bases. Germline assignment: CDR1 SQVTM and CDR2 ANQGSEA. V lost 3 bases, J lost 3 bases, and 5 bases stayed unmatched. The CDR3 contains 14 residues. The CDR3: CSVDRQGLTDTQYF. Here the CDR3 DNA reads TGCAGCGTTGATAGACAGGGGTTAACAGATACGCAGTATTTT.

The V and J genes are TRBV27 and TRBJ1-4, with TRBD1 matching 11 bases. This CDR3 spans 15 amino acids. Unmatched junction bases numbered 2, after V lost 1 base and J lost 7 bases. CDR1 MNHEY and CDR2 SMNVEV come from the germline V gene (reference sequence). In DNA, the CDR3 is TGTGCCAGCAGTTTATTGGGACAGGGGGTTGAAAAACTGTTTTTT. Protein product: CASSLLGQGVEKLFF.

The genes are TRBV7-2 and TRBJ1-2; 7 bases are a match to TRBD1. Germline V gene lookup returns CDR1 SGHTA and CDR2 FQGNSA. CDR3 length equals 14 residues. After removal of 3 bases from V and 1 base from J, the junction contained 2 bases not matched to a gene. The CDR3: CASSFRDSNYGYTF. CDR3 DNA: TGTGCCAGCAGCTTTCGGGACAGTAACTATGGCTACACCTTC.